This T cell receptor (beta chain) came from a study of shared clonotypes between healthy human individuals. In germline, CDR1 is SNHLY, CDR2 FYNNEI. The length of the CDR3 is 15 residues. V shed 7 bases, J shed 0 bases, and the junction held 7 bases outside the gene matches. Cells designated naive CD8 were CD45RO-negative and were positively selected for CCR7, with terminally differentiated effector memory CD45RA+ cells excluded. Caucasian adults residing in Nashville, Tennessee made up all the donors. Clones were sequenced by immunoSEQ multiplex PCR, and TCRdb holds only the in-frame ones, with some missing. Seen here are over 2 million clones, about 95% observed once, and the top ten hold 0.9% to 1.3%.

The sequence derives from a man younger than 30 in good health. The rearrangement links TRBV2 to TRBJ2-7; TRBD1 agrees at 9 bases. The sequenced sample consisted of naive CD8+ T cells sorted from blood. This chain's CDR3 is CASTPGTGISYEQYF. The DNA for the CDR3 is TGTGCCAGCACCCCCGGGACAGGGATCTCCTACGAGCAGTACTTC.